The sequence of this TCR beta chain was determined in a study of monozygotic twins with inflammatory bowel disease. Eight separate reactions for every sample produced the cDNA. Using the 5' RACE reads, TCRdb records one entry per CDR3 protein without DNA. The sample has some 200,000 distinct CDR3 sequences; the top ten hold roughly 1.7%. Regarding the study as a whole: Discrimination among different T cell subtypes was not achievable.

As concerns this clonotype: Antigen: not known.

Germline values: CDR1 LNHNV, CDR2 YYDKDF (reference sequence). The CDR3 sequence is 16 residues long. Material for sequencing was blood. The origin of this receptor is a human donor with ulcerative colitis or Crohn's disease, or a healthy co-twin of an affected twin (not recorded which). The chain combines TRBV15 with TRBJ2-3; TCRdb's D call, TRBD2, is unchecked because there is no DNA. The CDR3 loop reads CATSRGMGQATDTQYF.